The 19 T cell receptor beta chains below all came from one sample that was sequenced in a study of CD8 T cells in Susac syndrome. A quantity of roughly 0.5 to 1 ug RNA underwent reverse transcription using random hexamers. TCRdb fed the immunoSEQ multiplex PCR reads into MiXCR, producing one record per CDR3 protein. The table shows some 150,000 distinct CDR3 sequences, with roughly 94% occurring only once. The specimen was CD8+ T cells from PBMCs. The receptor source for this set is a human donor with multiple sclerosis.

J is TRBJ2-7 and V is TRBV5-1; TRBD1 matches at 9 bases. Trimming removed 3 bases from V and 2 bases from J; junction bases left unmatched: 12. This CDR3 spans 17 amino acids. In germline, CDR1 is SGHRS, CDR2 YFSETQ. CDR3 sequence: CASSSAGGTGRTYEQYF. The CDR3 DNA reads TGCGCCAGCAGCTCCGCCGGTGGGACAGGGAGGACCTACGAGCAGTACTTC.

The chain uses TRBV20-1 and TRBJ2-5, with D maybe TRBD2 (7 bases). Trimming took off 6 bases at V and 5 bases at J, with 22 bases between the two ends. This CDR3 has 15 residues. Germline V lookup: CDR1 DFQATT, CDR2 SNEGSKA (reference sequence). The CDR3 region has the DNA TGCAGTGCCAGCAAGGACCGGGGGGCGAGGGAGACCCAGTACTTC. Its translation: CSASKDRGARETQYF.

This chain links TRBV20-1 with TRBJ1-5; D remains ambiguous. The germline gives CDR1 DFQATT, CDR2 SNEGSKA (reference sequence). The V end lost 0 bases, the J end lost 8 bases, and 20 bases lay between the germline ends. CDR3 length equals 16 residues. The CDR3, as DNA: TGCAGTGCTAGAGAACCGACCGAGGCTAGCTGGGAGCCCCAGCATTTT. Translated: CSAREPTEASWEPQHF.

V and J are TRBV29-1 and TRBJ1-1, with D maybe TRBD1 (5 bases). CDR3 length: 13 amino acids. CDR1 SQVTM and CDR2 ANQGSEA come from the germline V gene. Deletions cut 5 bases from V and 5 bases from J, with 15 bases between. The CDR3 DNA is TGCAGCGTTCCGGGACGCCGATGGACTGAAGCTTTCTTT. Translation: CSVPGRRWTEAFF.

The chain uses TRBV30 and TRBJ1-2, with unresolved D. The length of the CDR3 is 15 residues. CDR1 is GTSNPN and CDR2 is SVGIG in the germline V gene (reference sequence). With 4 bases removed from V and 4 bases from J, the gap between germline ends came to 19 bases. The CDR3 sequence is CAWNVWAPESYGYTF. The CDR3 region has the DNA TGTGCCTGGAATGTTTGGGCACCGGAAAGCTATGGCTACACCTTC.

The chain combines TRBV4-3 with TRBJ2-1, with D unclear. Germline CDR1 and CDR2: LGHNA and YSLEER. The V end was cut by 0 bases, the J end by 0 bases, with 15 bases between. This CDR3 region has 18 residues. The chain's CDR3 is CASSQDHAGQSSYNEQFF. The CDR3 nucleotides are TGCGCCAGCAGCCAAGATCACGCCGGGCAAAGCTCCTACAATGAGCAGTTCTTC.

J is TRBJ2-6 and V is TRBV6-2 or TRBV6-3; D is unresolved. Between the trimmed V and J ends, which lost 0 bases and 0 bases, there was a span of 6 bases. The germline CDR1 and CDR2 sequences are MNHEY and SVGEGT. This CDR3 comprises 16 residues. The CDR3 bases are TGTGCCAGCAGTTACTCGCAGTTCTCTGGGGCCAACGTCCTGACTTTC. Translating gives CASSYSQFSGANVLTF.

This sequence joins TRBV6-5 and TRBJ1-1; D unresolved. Germline-derived CDR1 and CDR2 are MNHEY and SVGAGI. The CDR3 is 15 residues long. Trimming stripped 0 bases from V and 1 base from J, with 9 bases between. The CDR3 loop reads CASSYSGTGNTEAFF. CDR3 in DNA: TGTGCCAGCAGTTACTCGGGAACTGGGAACACTGAAGCTTTCTTT.

This clonotype appeared once. The V and J genes are TRBV19 and TRBJ1-1; no clear D gene. The V gene lost 5 bases and the J gene lost 4 bases, with 17 bases spanning the gap. CDR1 is LNHDA and CDR2 is SQIVND in the germline V gene (reference sequence). The CDR3 sequence is 15 residues long. The CDR3 here is CASSSQDGWSTEAFF. The DNA for the CDR3 is TGTGCCAGTAGTTCCCAAGACGGCTGGTCCACTGAAGCTTTCTTT. The complete variable domain, with remaining parts taken from reference TRBV19 and TRBJ1-1, reads DGGITQSPKYLFRKEGQNVTLSCEQNLNHDAMYWYRQDPGQGLRLIYYSQIVNDFQKGDIAEGYSVSREKKESFPLTVTSAQKNPTAFYLCASSSQDGWSTEAFFGQGTRLTVV.

This chain joins TRBV20-1 and TRBJ1-1; TRBD1 aligns across 9 bases. This CDR3 is built from 16 residues. V gave up 2 bases and J gave up 1 base; unmatched junction bases: 8. Germline CDR1 and CDR2: DFQATT and SNEGSKA (reference sequence). CDR3 bases: TGCAGTGCTAGAAGACAGGGGGGTTGGAAGAACACTGAAGCTTTCTTT. Protein sequence: CSARRQGGWKNTEAFF.

The chain couples TRBV3-1 to TRBJ1-2; unclear D gene. This CDR3 contains 15 residues. V lost 7 bases and J 3 bases, leaving 18 bases between the germline ends. Germline CDR1 and CDR2: LGHDT and YNNKEL (reference sequence). CDR3 bases: TGTGCCAGCACCGACCAGGCCGGTCGGTACTATGGCTACACCTTC. Translated, it gives CASTDQAGRYYGYTF.

The J gene is TRBJ2-7, the V gene TRBV10-3, with 8 bases lining up with TRBD1. V shed 10 bases and J 1 base; nucleotides not matched to a gene: 6. CDR1 and CDR2 (germline): ENHRY, SYGVKD. CDR3 size: 13 residues. CDR3 protein: CASRQGSSYEQYF. CDR3 nucleotides: TGTGCCAGCAGACAGGGGTCTTCCTACGAGCAGTACTTC.

This clonotype appeared a few times. The rearrangement uses TRBV29-1 and TRBJ1-2; D is undetermined. There are 12 residues in the CDR3. V was clipped by 4 bases and J by 1 base, with 7 bases between them. Germline CDR1 SQVTM, CDR2 ANQGSEA. CDR3 sequence (DNA): TGCAGCGTTGGGTCCCTTAACTATGGCTACACCTTC. Translating it yields CSVGSLNYGYTF.

This rearrangement joins TRBV4-3 to TRBJ2-1; 11 bases align to TRBD2. The CDR3 extends over 17 amino acids. Germline values: CDR1 LGHNA, CDR2 YSLEER. Losses at the gene ends were 2 bases for V and 6 bases for J; bases not matched to a gene: 9. CDR3 residues: CASSQYGPSGGINEQFF. In DNA, the CDR3 is TGCGCCAGCAGCCAATACGGACCTAGCGGGGGGATCAATGAGCAGTTCTTC.

The V and J genes are TRBV7-8 and TRBJ1-1; TRBD1 aligns across 7 bases. Looked up from germline, CDR1 is SGHVS and CDR2 is FQNEAQ. The CDR3 has 14 residues. Trimming took 2 bases from V and 6 from J; bases not matched to a gene: 6. DNA for the CDR3: TGTGCCAGCAGCTTAACAATGAGGGGGCCTGAAGCTTTCTTT. It translates to CASSLTMRGPEAFF.

The chain is built from TRBV20-1 and TRBJ2-5; TRBD2 is a possible D gene (6 bases). The CDR3 runs 15 residues. The germline V and J ends were trimmed by 4 bases and 0 bases, with 15 bases remaining between them. Germline assignment: CDR1 DFQATT and CDR2 SNEGSKA (reference sequence). CDR3 bases: TGCAGTGCTAAAGGGCTAGCGCTATACCAAGAGACCCAGTACTTC. It codes for CSAKGLALYQETQYF.

The V call is TRBV4-1, the J call TRBJ2-3, with D unresolved. Trimming took 4 bases from V and 1 from J, leaving 15 bases between them. Per germline, CDR1 MGHRA and CDR2 YSYEKL. The CDR3 is 16 residues long. CDR3 protein: CASSPQVGGGTDTQYF. CDR3 coding DNA: TGCGCCAGCAGCCCCCAAGTGGGCGGTGGCACAGATACGCAGTATTTT.

This clonotype was observed a single time. The chain couples TRBV7-9 to TRBJ2-5; D possibly matches TRBD1 or TRBD2 (6 bases each). With 4 bases removed from V and 2 bases from J, the gap between germline ends came to 11 bases. From germline, CDR1 is SEHNR and CDR2 FQNEAQ (reference sequence). The CDR3 is made up of 14 amino acids. The CDR3 nucleotides are TGTGCCAGCAGCTCCCGGGGGCAGCAAGAGACCCAGTACTTC. Its protein product is CASSSRGQQETQYF. Full variable domain (missing parts from reference TRBV7-9 and TRBJ2-5): DTGVSQNPRHKITKRGQNVTFRCDPISEHNRLYWYRQTLGQGPEFLTYFQNEAQLEKSRLLSDRFSAERPKGSFSTLEIQRTEQGDSAMYLCASSSRGQQETQYFGPGTRLLVL.

CDR3 DNA sequence: TGTGCCACCAGCTTGGGACTCGGGGAGCTGTTTTTT. It yields the protein CATSLGLGELFF. The V and J genes are TRBV15 and TRBJ2-2, with a possible D match to TRBD2 (6 bases). Germline CDR1 reads LNHNV; CDR2 reads YYDKDF (reference sequence). The V end was cut by 5 bases, the J end by 7 bases, with 8 bases between. The CDR3 has 12 amino acids. The whole variable domain, filled in from reference TRBV15 and TRBJ2-2, reads DAMVIQNPRYQVTQFGKPVTLSCSQTLNHNVMYWYQQKSSQAPKLLFHYYDKDFNNEADTPDNFQSRRPNTSFCFLDIRSPGLGDTAMYLCATSLGLGELFFGEGSRLTVL.